Sequencing of this T cell receptor beta chain was carried out in a study of T cell repertoires in cytomegalovirus infection. The wider study: Matching HLA type, along with CMV infection, was indicated by public TCR beta signatures.

The germline V gene has CDR1 SGHDN and CDR2 FVKESK. The CDR3 is made up of 15 amino acids. J gave up 5 bases and V 1 base, and 1 base lay outside the gene matches. Turning to this clonotype: The antigen remains unidentified.

Whole-study findings and limits: CMV-specific TCR beta clonotypes restricted by HLA-C dominated the ex vivo response.

Using its own MiXCR run on the reads, TCRdb lists one record per CDR3 protein. The sample has around 450,000 distinct CDR3 sequences, under 40% seen once. This TCR came from a human donor in good health (CMV status not recorded). Some clones in this sample may be carry-over from other donors' samples. The chain couples TRBV14 to TRBJ2-1, with 11 bases aligning to TRBD2. The sequenced sample was PBMCs. CDR3 residues: CASSQVAGGDNEQFF. The CDR3 DNA is TGTGCCAGCAGCCAAGTAGCGGGGGGGGACAATGAGCAGTTCTTC.